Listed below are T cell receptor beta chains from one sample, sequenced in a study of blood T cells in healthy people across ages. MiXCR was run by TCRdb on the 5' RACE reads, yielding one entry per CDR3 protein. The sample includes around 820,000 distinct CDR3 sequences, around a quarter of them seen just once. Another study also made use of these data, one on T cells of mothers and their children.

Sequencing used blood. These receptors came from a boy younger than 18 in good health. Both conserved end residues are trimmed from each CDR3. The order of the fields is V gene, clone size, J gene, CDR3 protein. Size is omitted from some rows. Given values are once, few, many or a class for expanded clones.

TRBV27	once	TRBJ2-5	ASSFNRRETQY
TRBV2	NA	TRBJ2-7	ASSTGLTHEQY
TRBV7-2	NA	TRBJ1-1	ASSLGLTGGAF
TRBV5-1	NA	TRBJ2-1	ASSLAGPGGMAYNEQF
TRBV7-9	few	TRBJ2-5	ASSLRDETQY
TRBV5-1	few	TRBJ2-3	ASSLAQRTTDTQY
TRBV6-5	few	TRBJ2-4	ASMAGAKNIQY
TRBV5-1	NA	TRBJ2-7	ASSSGGTDYDAQY
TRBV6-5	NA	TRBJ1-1	ASSTPGLNTEAF
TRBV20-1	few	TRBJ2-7	SAPVRSYEQY
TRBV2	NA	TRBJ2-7	ASMKYEQY
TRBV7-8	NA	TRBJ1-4	ASSPRRAGTNEKLF
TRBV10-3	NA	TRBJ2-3	AISGTGLSTDTQY
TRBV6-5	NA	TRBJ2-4	TSSSPGTLAKNIQY
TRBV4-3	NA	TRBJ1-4	ASSDHQGANEKLF
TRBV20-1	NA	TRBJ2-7	SAREDRGYSYEQY
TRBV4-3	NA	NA	ASSQDTGGYEQY
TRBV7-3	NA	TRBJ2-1	ASSSISGGHEQF
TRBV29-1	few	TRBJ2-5	SAEYPGPETQY
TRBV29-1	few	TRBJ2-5	SVALGLQETQY
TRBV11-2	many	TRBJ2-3	ASSFHSGGLDTQY
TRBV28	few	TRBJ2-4	ASRIRPLGAIAKNIQY
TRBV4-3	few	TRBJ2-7	ASSHRTGGIYEQY
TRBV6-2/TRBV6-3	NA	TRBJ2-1	ASSYLSGTSGRVPYNEQF
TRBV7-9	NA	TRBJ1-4	ASSLIASGMDEKLF
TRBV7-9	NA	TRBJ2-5	ASSSRLAGDQETQY
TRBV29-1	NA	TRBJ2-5	SLQEGRTQY
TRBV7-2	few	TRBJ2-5	ASSLRGGLRETQY
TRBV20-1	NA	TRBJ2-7	SAPQGAGSYEQY
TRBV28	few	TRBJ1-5	ASTEPGLGNQPQH
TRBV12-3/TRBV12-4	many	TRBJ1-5	ASSLVRMNQPQH
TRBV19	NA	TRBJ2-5	ASSKRIQETQY
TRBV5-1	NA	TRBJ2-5	ASSLVERLAGAQETQY
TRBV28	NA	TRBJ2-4	ASSYPSDAKNIQY
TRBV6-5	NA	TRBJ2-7	ASSVPLSSYEQY
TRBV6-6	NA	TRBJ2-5	ASSYGGIETQY
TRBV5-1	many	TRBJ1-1	ASSLEGQKNTEAF
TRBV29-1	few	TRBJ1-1	SVESGTNTEAF
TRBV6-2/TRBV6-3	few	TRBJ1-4	ASSYVNRLQNEKLF
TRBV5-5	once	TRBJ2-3	ASSTEGRKTDTQY
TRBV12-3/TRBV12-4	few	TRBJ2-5	ASSRGTSGKETQY
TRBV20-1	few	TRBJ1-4	SAKDREQREELF